Listed below are T cell receptor beta chains from one sample, sequenced in a study of shared clonotypes between healthy human individuals. Using immunoSEQ multiplex PCR, the repertoire was profiled, and TCRdb retains in-frame clones only, with some absent. Here the sample spans some 1,900,000 clones, approximately 94% being singletons. Sequenced sample: naive CD8+ T cells sorted from blood. The receptor set was obtained from a young man in good health. The CDR3 runs from the conserved cysteine through the conserved F or W. The D gene is left open where the match is weak. Where a row states a size, it is once, few, many or the class of an expanded clone; other rows omit it.

abundance: -; v_gene: TRBV5-1; d_gene: TRBD1; j_gene: TRBJ2-1; CDR3aa: CASSWSGTGGNEQFF; CDR3nt: TGCGCCAGCAGCTGGTCGGGGACAGGGGGCAATGAGCAGTTCTTC
abundance: -; v_gene: TRBV6-1; d_gene: -; j_gene: TRBJ2-7; CDR3aa: CASQKTSSYEQYF; CDR3nt: TGTGCCAGCCAGAAAACGTCCTCCTACGAGCAGTACTTC
abundance: -; v_gene: TRBV2; d_gene: TRBD1; j_gene: TRBJ2-7; CDR3aa: CASSDLTGGHEQYF; CDR3nt: TGTGCCAGCAGTGATTTGACAGGGGGCCACGAGCAGTACTTC
abundance: -; v_gene: TRBV27; d_gene: TRBD1; j_gene: TRBJ1-1; CDR3aa: CASSLGRRQGKYEAFF; CDR3nt: TGTGCCAGCAGCCTCGGGAGGAGACAGGGGAAATATGAAGCTTTCTTT
abundance: -; v_gene: TRBV5-1; d_gene: TRBD2; j_gene: TRBJ2-3; CDR3aa: CASSPGVIAGPDTDTQYF; CDR3nt: TGCGCCAGCAGCCCGGGGGTAATAGCGGGCCCTGACACAGATACGCAGTATTTT
abundance: -; v_gene: TRBV7-9; d_gene: TRBD1; j_gene: TRBJ2-7; CDR3aa: CASSSQGAADSYEQYF; CDR3nt: TGTGCCAGCAGCTCCCAGGGGGCGGCGGACTCCTACGAGCAGTACTTC
abundance: once; v_gene: TRBV27; d_gene: -; j_gene: TRBJ2-1; CDR3aa: CASSLSVLTSYNEQFF; CDR3nt: TGTGCCAGCAGTTTATCGGTCCTGACCTCCTACAATGAGCAGTTCTTC
abundance: -; v_gene: TRBV4-1; d_gene: -; j_gene: TRBJ2-7; CDR3aa: CASSQTRSYEQYF; CDR3nt: TGCGCCAGCAGCCAAACCCGATCCTACGAGCAGTACTTC
abundance: -; v_gene: TRBV6-1; d_gene: -; j_gene: TRBJ1-1; CDR3aa: CASSEVRAEAFF; CDR3nt: TGTGCCAGCAGTGAGGTCCGAGCTGAAGCTTTCTTT
abundance: -; v_gene: TRBV28; d_gene: TRBD1; j_gene: TRBJ2-7; CDR3aa: CASSFRSRDRGFYEQYF; CDR3nt: TGTGCCAGCAGTTTTCGATCCCGGGACAGGGGTTTTTACGAGCAGTACTTC
abundance: -; v_gene: TRBV11-2; d_gene: -; j_gene: TRBJ1-3; CDR3aa: CASSQIGSGNTIYF; CDR3nt: TGTGCCAGCAGCCAGATAGGCTCTGGAAACACCATATATTTT
abundance: few; v_gene: TRBV29-1; d_gene: -; j_gene: TRBJ2-7; CDR3aa: CSVGEPDYEQYF; CDR3nt: TGCAGCGTTGGTGAGCCTGACTACGAGCAGTACTTC
abundance: -; v_gene: TRBV28; d_gene: TRBD1; j_gene: TRBJ1-2; CDR3aa: CASSPARDRDLANYGYTF; CDR3nt: TGTGCCAGCAGTCCGGCCCGGGACAGGGACTTGGCCAACTATGGCTACACCTTC